Shown below are 24 T cell receptor beta chains from a single sample sequenced in a study of T cells after yellow fever vaccination. Using its own MiXCR run on the 5' RACE reads, TCRdb lists one record per CDR3 protein. The sample gives some 350,000 distinct CDR3 sequences, 4% of which show up once; around 24% is in the top ten. The sequencing here drew on PBMCs, taken 5 days after the yellow fever booster vaccination. These receptors originate from a man between 18 and 35 years old who received the YFV17D yellow fever vaccine.

The sample holds a few counts of this clonotype. This rearrangement joins TRBV2 to TRBJ2-1; TRBD2 matches at 13 bases. This CDR3 contains 17 residues. Germline V gene data show CDR1 as SNHLY and CDR2 as FYNNEI. V dropped 4 bases and J dropped 4; count of bases not matched to a gene: 7. CDR3 sequence: CASSVSLLAGGYNEQFF. Written as DNA, the CDR3 is TGTGCCAGCAGTGTGTCCCTACTAGCGGGGGGGTACAATGAGCAGTTCTTC.

The chain has TRBV21-1 and TRBJ1-2; the table's D call, TRBD1, was not checked against the DNA. TRBV21-1 is annotated as a pseudogene. This CDR3 contains 16 residues. As DNA, the CDR3 is TGTGCCAGCAGCAAATCGGGGTTTGACAGGGACGATGGCTACACCTTC. It translates to CASSKSGFDRDDGYTF.

In its sample, this clonotype was seen a few times. V usage is TRBV9 and J usage is TRBJ1-2; D is uncertain. The V gene lost 0 bases and the J gene lost 6 bases, with 15 bases spanning the gap. Germline CDR1 reads SGDLS; CDR2 reads YYNGEE. The CDR3 has 15 amino acids. The CDR3 protein is CASSVGTDPVHGYTF. CDR3 bases: TGTGCCAGCAGCGTAGGGACCGATCCCGTCCATGGCTACACCTTC.

V gene TRBV5-1 combines with J gene TRBJ1-3, with a weak D call TRBD1 (5 bases). The CDR3 has 15 residues. The V end was cut by 2 bases, the J end by 4 bases, with 13 bases between. Germline CDR1 and CDR2: SGHRS and YFSETQ. The CDR3 loop is CASSFDSLGGNTIYF. The CDR3 region has the DNA TGCGCCAGCAGCTTCGACAGCCTCGGGGGAAACACCATATATTTT.

This clonotype was detected ten times or more. The chain employs TRBV29-1 and TRBJ2-5; weak D call: TRBD1 (5 bases). Looked up from germline, CDR1 is SQVTM and CDR2 is ANQGSEA. Trimming shortened V by 1 base and J by 2 bases, and 14 bases separated the two germline ends. CDR3 length equals 15 residues. CDR3 protein: CSVEGARARQETQYF. CDR3 DNA: TGCAGCGTTGAAGGTGCCAGGGCAAGGCAAGAGACCCAGTACTTC. The complete variable domain, with remaining parts taken from reference TRBV29-1 and TRBJ2-5, reads SAVISQKPSRDICQRGTSLTIQCQVDSQVTMMFWYRQQPGQSLTLIATANQGSEATYESGFVIDKFPISRPNLTFSTLTVSNMSPEDSSIYLCSVEGARARQETQYFGPGTRLLVL.

This clonotype turned up a few times. The chain links TRBV7-9 to TRBJ2-7; 10 bases are a match to TRBD1. The V and J ends lost 5 bases and 9 bases, in that order; junction bases with no gene match: 10. CDR1 SEHNR and CDR2 FQNEAQ come from the germline V gene (reference sequence). This CDR3 has 14 residues. CDR3 nucleotide sequence: TGTGCCAGCAGCCCCGGGACAGGGGTGGTCGTGCAGTACTTC. Its protein product is CASSPGTGVVVQYF. The full variable domain, rest sourced from reference TRBV7-9 and TRBJ2-7, is DTGVSQNPRHKITKRGQNVTFRCDPISEHNRLYWYRQTLGQGPEFLTYFQNEAQLEKSRLLSDRFSAERPKGSFSTLEIQRTEQGDSAMYLCASSPGTGVVVQYFGPGTRLTVT.

This clonotype has more than one count but fewer than ten. The chain joins TRBV15 to TRBJ1-1; no firm D call. The CDR3 consists of 13 residues. V dropped 11 bases and J dropped 3 bases, with 16 bases sitting between them. CDR1 and CDR2 (germline): LNHNV, YYDKDF (reference sequence). The CDR3 sequence: CAVGSWADTEAFF. The CDR3 nucleotides are TGTGCCGTTGGATCTTGGGCGGACACTGAAGCTTTCTTT.

This clonotype was detected only a few times. CDR3 coding DNA: TGCGCCAGCAGCTCCGGGACTCCGGCCCACTATGGCTACACCTTC. Encoded protein: CASSSGTPAHYGYTF. The gene calls are TRBV5-1 and TRBJ1-2, with D possibly TRBD1 on 5 matching bases. Trimming shortened V by 3 bases and J by 3 bases, and 15 bases separated the two germline ends. From germline, CDR1 is SGHRS and CDR2 YFSETQ. This CDR3 is built from 15 residues.

This clonotype was seen repeatedly, ten times or more. V and J are TRBV12-3 or TRBV12-4 and TRBJ2-4; D may match TRBD1 or TRBD2 (6 bases each). The V and J ends lost 6 bases and 0 bases respectively, with 18 bases between them. This CDR3 has 17 amino acids. The CDR3 reads CASSRPGGGLAKNIQYF. The CDR3 DNA is TGTGCCAGCAGCCGACCAGGAGGGGGGCTAGCCAAAAACATTCAGTACTTC.

This clonotype was counted at least ten times. The V gene is TRBV7-2, the J gene TRBJ1-2, with 7 bases fitting TRBD1. V shed 0 bases and J 6 bases; nucleotides not matched to a gene: 7. CDR1 SGHTA and CDR2 FQGNSA come from the germline V gene. This CDR3 spans 15 amino acids. CDR3 nucleotides: TGTGCCAGCAGCTTAGCGCTTTGGGACAGCCATGGCTACACCTTC. Amino acids: CASSLALWDSHGYTF. Complete variable domain (other parts from reference TRBV7-2 and TRBJ1-2): GAGVSQSPSNKVTEKGKDVELRCDPISGHTALYWYRQSLGQGLEFLIYFQGNSAPDKSGLPSDRFSAERTGGSVSTLTIQRTQQEDSAVYLCASSLALWDSHGYTFGSGTRLTVV.

This clonotype was seen ten or more times. This chain joins TRBV15 and TRBJ2-3, with D perhaps TRBD2 (6 bases). Germline V gene lookup returns CDR1 LNHNV and CDR2 YYDKDF (reference sequence). This CDR3 contains 15 residues. V was trimmed by 1 base and J by 2 bases, leaving 10 bases between them. The chain's CDR3 is CATSRVSGNTDTQYF. The CDR3 DNA sequence: TGTGCCACCAGCAGAGTTAGCGGTAACACAGATACGCAGTATTTT.

This clonotype came up a few times. The chain employs TRBV12-3 or TRBV12-4 and TRBJ2-1; the D is unclear. The ends were cut back, 2 bases at V and 5 bases at J, with 10 bases in the middle. This CDR3 region has 14 residues. CDR3 DNA sequence: TGTGCCAGCAGTTTACAGGAATCGAACAATGAGCAGTTCTTC. Its protein product is CASSLQESNNEQFF.

This clonotype was detected only a few times. The chain carries TRBV20-1 and TRBJ1-6; D unclear. Germline V gene lookup returns CDR1 DFQATT and CDR2 SNEGSKA (reference sequence). The CDR3 totals 13 residues. Trimming took off 7 bases at V and 6 bases at J, with 13 bases between the two ends. CDR3 in DNA: TGCAGTGGAATTGCGCGGACTAATTCACCCCTCCACTTT. It is translated as CSGIARTNSPLHF.

This clonotype was detected a few times. The J gene is TRBJ2-7, the V gene TRBV7-9, with 8 nucleotides matching TRBD1. Per the germline V gene, CDR1 is SEHNR and CDR2 is FQNEAQ (reference sequence). This CDR3 has 14 amino acids. After removal of 4 bases from V and 7 bases from J, the junction contained 9 bases not matched to a gene. The CDR3 here is CASSSTGAVGEQYV. The CDR3 nucleotides are TGTGCCAGCAGCTCGACAGGGGCGGTGGGGGAGCAGTACGTC.

The chain joins TRBV12-3 or TRBV12-4 to TRBJ2-1; D is possibly TRBD1 (6 bases). V was trimmed by 9 bases and J by 7 bases, leaving 13 bases between them. The CDR3 is 12 residues long. Here the CDR3 DNA reads TGTGCCAGTCGACAGGCGATTAATGAGCAGTTCTTC. Translation: CASRQAINEQFF.

The V and J genes are TRBV29-1 and TRBJ2-3; D is unresolved. The V and J ends lost 4 bases and 3 bases respectively, with 8 bases between them. The CDR3 sequence is 12 residues long. Germline V gene sequence: CDR1 SQVTM, CDR2 ANQGSEA. The CDR3 DNA is TGCAGCGTTGTCAGTGCTACAGATACGCAGTATTTT. This codes for CSVVSATDTQYF.

The CDR3 here is CASSLAADRDGYTF. Here the CDR3 DNA reads TGCGCCAGCAGCTTGGCCGCGGACAGGGATGGCTACACCTTC. The rearrangement joins TRBV5-1 to TRBJ1-2; 8 nucleotides agree with TRBD1. The germline CDR1 and CDR2 sequences are SGHRS and YFSETQ. Trimming cost V 0 bases and J 6 bases; bases outside gene matches: 4. The CDR3 runs 14 residues.

The chain joins TRBV29-1 to TRBJ2-5, with TRBD2 identical over 8 bases. V trimming: 4 bases; J trimming: 1 base; junction bases outside the gene matches: 5. The CDR3 is made up of 14 amino acids. From germline, CDR1 is SQVTM and CDR2 ANQGSEA. CDR3 amino acids: CSVVWRGAQETQYF. The CDR3 nucleotides read TGCAGCGTTGTATGGCGGGGGGCCCAAGAGACCCAGTACTTC.

This clonotype was seen more than once but under ten times. The chain combines TRBV15 with TRBJ1-1; perhaps TRBD1 as D (5 bases). V shed 5 bases and J shed 10 bases, with 11 bases lying between them. In germline, CDR1 is LNHNV, CDR2 YYDKDF (reference sequence). This CDR3 is built from 11 residues. CDR3 region: CATSRPGRAFF. The CDR3 DNA sequence: TGTGCCACCAGCCGCCCAGGGCGAGCTTTCTTT.

The chain is built from TRBV7-3 and TRBJ2-2; TRBD1 is a possible D gene (6 bases). V gave up 1 base and J gave up 3 bases, with 15 bases separating them. The germline V gene encodes CDR1 SGHTA and CDR2 FQGTGA. The CDR3 totals 17 residues. The DNA for the CDR3 is TGTGCCAGCAGCTTAAGACCGGTACAGGGCTACACCGGGGAGCTGTTTTTT. Protein: CASSLRPVQGYTGELFF.

This clonotype was counted ten times or more. The chain links TRBV9 to TRBJ2-5, with no clear D. CDR1 is SGDLS, CDR2 YYNGEE, per germline. V was pared by 4 bases and J by 3 bases, with 13 bases between. The CDR3 covers 14 residues. CDR3: CASSLWPEKETQYF. The CDR3, as DNA: TGTGCCAGCAGCTTATGGCCAGAGAAAGAGACCCAGTACTTC.

The gene calls are TRBV12-3 or TRBV12-4 and TRBJ1-1; TRBD1 aligns across 7 bases. The CDR3 runs to 14 residues. The V segment lost 6 bases and the J segment 3 bases; nucleotides outside the gene matches: 7. The CDR3 loop is CASRSTGWYTEAFF. The CDR3 DNA follows: TGTGCCAGCAGGTCGACAGGGTGGTACACTGAAGCTTTCTTT.

The rearrangement joins TRBV6-2 or TRBV6-3 to TRBJ2-1; D may be TRBD2 (6 bases). With 8 bases removed from V and 5 bases from J, the gap between germline ends came to 19 bases. The V gene's germline CDR1 is MNHEY and CDR2 SVGEGT. This CDR3 has 15 amino acids. CDR3 sequence: CASGYPPAGNNEQFF. For the CDR3, the DNA is TGTGCCAGCGGCTACCCCCCGGCGGGGAACAATGAGCAGTTCTTC.

This clonotype was found many times. V is TRBV2 and J is TRBJ2-1; TRBD2 agrees at 12 bases. Germline CDR1 SNHLY, CDR2 FYNNEI. CDR3 length: 15 residues. The V gene end was trimmed by 9 bases and the J gene end by 7 bases; junction bases not matched to a gene: 10. CDR3 amino acids: CARSRTSGVWNEQFF. DNA of the CDR3: TGTGCCAGGAGTCGGACTAGCGGGGTATGGAATGAGCAGTTCTTC.